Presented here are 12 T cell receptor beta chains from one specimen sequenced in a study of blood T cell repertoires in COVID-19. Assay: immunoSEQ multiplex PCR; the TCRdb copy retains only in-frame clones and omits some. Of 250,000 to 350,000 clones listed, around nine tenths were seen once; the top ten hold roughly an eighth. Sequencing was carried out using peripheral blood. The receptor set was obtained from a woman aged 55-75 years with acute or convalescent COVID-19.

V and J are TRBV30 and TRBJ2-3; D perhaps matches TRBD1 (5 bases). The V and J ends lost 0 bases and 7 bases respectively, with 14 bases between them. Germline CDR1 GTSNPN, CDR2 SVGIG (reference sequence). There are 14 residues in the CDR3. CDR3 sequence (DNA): TGTGCCTGGAGTGTCCCTTTCTCAGGGCATACGCAGTATTTT. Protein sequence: CAWSVPFSGHTQYF.

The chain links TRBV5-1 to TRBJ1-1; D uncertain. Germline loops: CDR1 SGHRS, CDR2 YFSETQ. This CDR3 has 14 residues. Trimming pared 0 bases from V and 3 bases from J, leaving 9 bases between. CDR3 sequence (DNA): TGCGCCAGCAGCTTGGACCAGCGGGACACTGAAGCTTTCTTT. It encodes CASSLDQRDTEAFF. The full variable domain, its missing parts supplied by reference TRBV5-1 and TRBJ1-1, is KAGVTQTPRYLIKTRGQQVTLSCSPISGHRSVSWYQQTPGQGLQFLFEYFSETQRNKGNFPGRFSGRQFSNSRSEMNVSTLELGDSALYLCASSLDQRDTEAFFGQGTRLTVV.

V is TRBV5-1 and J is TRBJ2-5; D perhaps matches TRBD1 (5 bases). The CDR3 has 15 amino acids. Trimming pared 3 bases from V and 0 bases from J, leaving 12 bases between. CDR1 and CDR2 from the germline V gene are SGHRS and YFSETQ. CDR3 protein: CASSSGHGNQETQYF. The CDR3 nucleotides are TGCGCCAGCAGCTCCGGACACGGCAACCAAGAGACCCAGTACTTC.

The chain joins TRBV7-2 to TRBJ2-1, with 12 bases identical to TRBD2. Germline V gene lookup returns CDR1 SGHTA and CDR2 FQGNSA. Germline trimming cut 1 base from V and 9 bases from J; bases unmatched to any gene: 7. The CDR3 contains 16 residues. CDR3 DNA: TGTGCCAGCAGCTTAGTCCTAGCGGGGGGGCTGGGTGAGCAGTTCTTC. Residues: CASSLVLAGGLGEQFF.

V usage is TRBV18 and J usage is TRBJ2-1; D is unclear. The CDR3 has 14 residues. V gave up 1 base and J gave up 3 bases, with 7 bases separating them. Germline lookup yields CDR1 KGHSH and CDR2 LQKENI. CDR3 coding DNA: TGTGCCAGCTCACCACGCGCAGGCTACAATGAGCAGTTCTTC. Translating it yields CASSPRAGYNEQFF.

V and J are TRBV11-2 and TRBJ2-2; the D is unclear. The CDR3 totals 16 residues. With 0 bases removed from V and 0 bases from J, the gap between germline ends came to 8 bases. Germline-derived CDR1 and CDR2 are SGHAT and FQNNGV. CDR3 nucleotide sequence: TGTGCCAGCAGCTTAGATCAGATAACGAACACCGGGGAGCTGTTTTTT. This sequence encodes CASSLDQITNTGELFF.

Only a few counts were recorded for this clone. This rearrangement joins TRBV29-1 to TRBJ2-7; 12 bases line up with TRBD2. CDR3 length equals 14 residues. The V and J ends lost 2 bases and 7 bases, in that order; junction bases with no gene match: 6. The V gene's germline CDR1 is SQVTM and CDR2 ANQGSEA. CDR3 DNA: TGCAGCGTTGAATTACTAGCGGGGGGAGGTGAGCAGTACTTC. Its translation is CSVELLAGGGEQYF.

This CDR3 reads CASSLYGSYEQYF. DNA of the CDR3: TGTGCCAGCAGCTTGTACGGTTCCTACGAGCAGTACTTC. The rearrangement joins TRBV5-5 to TRBJ2-7; D call uncertain. This CDR3 comprises 13 residues. From germline, CDR1 is SGHKS and CDR2 YYEKEE (reference sequence). V lost 1 base, J lost 1 base, and 6 bases lay in between.

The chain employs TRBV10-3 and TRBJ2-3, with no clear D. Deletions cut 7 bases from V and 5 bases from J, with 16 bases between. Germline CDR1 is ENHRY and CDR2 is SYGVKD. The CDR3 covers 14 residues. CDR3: CAITRGGIIDTQYF. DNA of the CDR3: TGTGCCATCACCCGCGGCGGAATCATAGATACGCAGTATTTT.

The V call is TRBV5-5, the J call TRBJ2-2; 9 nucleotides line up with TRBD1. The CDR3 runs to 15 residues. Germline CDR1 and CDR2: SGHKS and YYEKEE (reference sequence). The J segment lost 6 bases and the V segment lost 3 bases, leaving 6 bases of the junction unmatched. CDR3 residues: CASSWGQGKAGELFF. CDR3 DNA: TGTGCCAGCAGCTGGGGACAGGGTAAAGCCGGGGAGCTGTTTTTT.

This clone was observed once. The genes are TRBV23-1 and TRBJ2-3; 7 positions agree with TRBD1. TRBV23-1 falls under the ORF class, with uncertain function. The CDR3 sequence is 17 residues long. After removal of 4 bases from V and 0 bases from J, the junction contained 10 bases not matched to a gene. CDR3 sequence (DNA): TGCGCCAGCAGTCTCCCCGTCGGGGACAGTAGCACAGATACGCAGTATTTT. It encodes CASSLPVGDSSTDTQYF.

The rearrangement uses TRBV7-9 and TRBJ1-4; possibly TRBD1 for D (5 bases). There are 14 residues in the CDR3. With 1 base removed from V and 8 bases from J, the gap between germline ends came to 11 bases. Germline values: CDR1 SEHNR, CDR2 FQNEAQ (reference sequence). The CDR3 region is CASSLVAGSEKLFF. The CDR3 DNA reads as TGTGCCAGCAGCTTAGTGGCAGGGTCAGAAAAACTGTTTTTT.